This T cell receptor (beta chain) comes out of a study of cytomegalovirus exposure and HLA in healthy donors. Trimming removed 5 bases at V and 0 bases at J, with 16 bases between. The CDR3 consists of 16 residues. Germline CDR1 and CDR2: ENHRY and SYGVKD. Study-wide results and caveats: Later analysis showed most CMV-associated TCR beta chains appearing HLA-restricted.

Of note for this clone: Its antigen is currently unknown.

Amplification used 60 Vbeta primers and 13 Jbeta primers. The protocol was immunoSEQ multiplex PCR, while the TCRdb copy is restricted to in-frame clones and leaves out a portion. The data contain fewer than 150,000 clones, about 78% of them singletons. Sequencing input: PBMCs. V and J are TRBV10-3 and TRBJ1-2; D perhaps matches TRBD1 (6 bases). This sequence originates from a male donor in good health and CMV-seronegative. The CDR3 is CAISQSGDRSNYGYTF. The CDR3 DNA sequence: TGTGCCATCAGTCAATCAGGGGACCGATCTAACTATGGCTACACCTTC.